Given below is one T cell receptor beta chain in context. Its antigen is unidentified. The sample belongs to a study of T cells and copy number aberrations in small-cell lung cancer. Study results and caveats: Tumors showed lower T-cell density, richness and clonality than adjacent lung, though density did not differ significantly. All specimens were formalin-fixed paraffin-embedded tissue, which is known to introduce sequencing artifacts.

V lost 4 bases to trimming and J lost 1 base, with 10 bases between them. The CDR3 length is 14 residues. Per germline, CDR1 MNHEY and CDR2 SMNVEV (reference sequence). The protocol was immunoSEQ multiplex PCR, while the TCRdb copy is restricted to in-frame clones and leaves out a portion. The data contain around 2,500 clones, around 80% of them singletons. Adjacent normal lung was taken at least 2 cm from tumor. The receptor's source is a man in his sixties with small cell lung cancer. The chain couples TRBV27 to TRBJ2-5; D may be TRBD1 or TRBD2 (6 bases each). The sequencing input was normal tissue next to the tumor. CDR3 in amino acids: CASSSWGAQETQYF. CDR3 DNA: TGTGCCAGCAGTTCATGGGGGGCCCAAGAGACCCAGTACTTC.